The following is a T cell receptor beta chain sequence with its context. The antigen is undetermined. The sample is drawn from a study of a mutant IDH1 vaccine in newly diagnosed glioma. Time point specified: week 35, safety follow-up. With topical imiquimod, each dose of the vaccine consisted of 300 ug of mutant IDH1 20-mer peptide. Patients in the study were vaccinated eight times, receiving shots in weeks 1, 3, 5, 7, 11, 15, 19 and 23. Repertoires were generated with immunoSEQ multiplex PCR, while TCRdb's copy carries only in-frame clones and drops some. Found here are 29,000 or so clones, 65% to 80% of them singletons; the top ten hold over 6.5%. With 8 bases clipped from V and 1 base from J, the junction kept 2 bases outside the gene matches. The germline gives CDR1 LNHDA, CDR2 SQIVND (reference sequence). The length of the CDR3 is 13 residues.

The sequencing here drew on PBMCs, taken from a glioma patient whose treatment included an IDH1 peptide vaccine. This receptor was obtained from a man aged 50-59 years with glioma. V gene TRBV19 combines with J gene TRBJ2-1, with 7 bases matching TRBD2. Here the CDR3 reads CASREVSYNEQFF. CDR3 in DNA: TGTGCCAGTCGGGAGGTATCCTACAATGAGCAGTTCTTC.